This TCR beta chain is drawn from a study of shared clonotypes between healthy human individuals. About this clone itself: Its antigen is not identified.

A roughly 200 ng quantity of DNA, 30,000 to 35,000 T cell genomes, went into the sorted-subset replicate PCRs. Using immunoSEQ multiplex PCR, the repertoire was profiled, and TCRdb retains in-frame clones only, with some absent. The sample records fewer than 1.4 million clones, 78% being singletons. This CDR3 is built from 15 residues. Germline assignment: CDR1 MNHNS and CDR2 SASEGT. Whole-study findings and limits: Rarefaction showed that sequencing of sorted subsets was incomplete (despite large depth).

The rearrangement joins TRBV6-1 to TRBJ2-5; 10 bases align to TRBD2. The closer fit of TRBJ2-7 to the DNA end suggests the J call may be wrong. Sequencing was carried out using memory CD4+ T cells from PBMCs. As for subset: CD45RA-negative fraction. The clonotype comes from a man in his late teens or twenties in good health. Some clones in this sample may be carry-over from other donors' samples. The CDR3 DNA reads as TGTGCCAGCACCCTAGCGGGAGCCTACTCCTACGAGCAGTACTTC. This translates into CASTLAGAYSYEQYF.